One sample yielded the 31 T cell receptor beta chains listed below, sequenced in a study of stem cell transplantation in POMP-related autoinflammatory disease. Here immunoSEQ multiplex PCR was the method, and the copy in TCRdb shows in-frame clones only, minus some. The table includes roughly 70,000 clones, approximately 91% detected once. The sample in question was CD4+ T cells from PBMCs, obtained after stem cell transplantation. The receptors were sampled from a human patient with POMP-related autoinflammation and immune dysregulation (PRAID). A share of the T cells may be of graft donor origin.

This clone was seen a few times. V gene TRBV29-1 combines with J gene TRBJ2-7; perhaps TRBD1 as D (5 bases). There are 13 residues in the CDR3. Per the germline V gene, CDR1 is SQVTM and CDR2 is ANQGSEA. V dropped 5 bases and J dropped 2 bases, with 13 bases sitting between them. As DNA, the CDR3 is TGCAGCGTTACCGGGCCCAGGGCCTACGAGCAGTACTTC. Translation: CSVTGPRAYEQYF.

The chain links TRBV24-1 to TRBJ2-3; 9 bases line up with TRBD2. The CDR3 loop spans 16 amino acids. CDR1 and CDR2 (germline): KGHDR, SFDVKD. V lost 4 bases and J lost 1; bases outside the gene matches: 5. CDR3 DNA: TGTGCCACCAGTGAACGGACTAGCGTAGGCACAGATACGCAGTATTTT. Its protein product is CATSERTSVGTDTQYF.

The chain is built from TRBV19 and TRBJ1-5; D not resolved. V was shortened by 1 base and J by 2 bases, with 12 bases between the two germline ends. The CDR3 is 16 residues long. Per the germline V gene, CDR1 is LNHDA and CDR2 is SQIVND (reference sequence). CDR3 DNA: TGTGCCAGTAGTATAGGGAACCGAGGTGGCAATCAGCCCCAGCATTTT. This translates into CASSIGNRGGNQPQHF.

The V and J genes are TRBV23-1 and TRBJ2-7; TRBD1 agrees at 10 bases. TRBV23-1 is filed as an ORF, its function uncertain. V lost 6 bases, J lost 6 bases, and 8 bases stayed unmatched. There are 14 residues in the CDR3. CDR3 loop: CASSPGDRGFEQYV. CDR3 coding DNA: TGCGCCAGCAGCCCAGGGGACAGGGGATTCGAGCAGTACGTC.

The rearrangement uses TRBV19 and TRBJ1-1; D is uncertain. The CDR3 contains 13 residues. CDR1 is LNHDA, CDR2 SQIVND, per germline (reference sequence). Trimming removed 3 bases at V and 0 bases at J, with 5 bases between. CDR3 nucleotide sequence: TGTGCCAGTAGTATCCGAGTGAACACTGAAGCTTTCTTT. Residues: CASSIRVNTEAFF.

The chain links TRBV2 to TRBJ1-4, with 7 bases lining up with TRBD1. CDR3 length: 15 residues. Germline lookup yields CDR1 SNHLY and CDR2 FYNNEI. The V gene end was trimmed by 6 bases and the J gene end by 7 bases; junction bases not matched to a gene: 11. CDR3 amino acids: CASRPRDSPREKLFF. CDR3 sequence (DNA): TGTGCCAGCAGGCCTCGGGACAGCCCCCGTGAAAAACTGTTTTTT.

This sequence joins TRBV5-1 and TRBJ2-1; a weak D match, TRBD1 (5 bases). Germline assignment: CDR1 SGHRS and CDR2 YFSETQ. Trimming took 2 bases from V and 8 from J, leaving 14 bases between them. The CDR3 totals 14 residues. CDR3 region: CASSLGAAPDEQFF. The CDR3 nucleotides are TGCGCCAGCAGCTTAGGGGCAGCCCCAGATGAGCAGTTCTTC.

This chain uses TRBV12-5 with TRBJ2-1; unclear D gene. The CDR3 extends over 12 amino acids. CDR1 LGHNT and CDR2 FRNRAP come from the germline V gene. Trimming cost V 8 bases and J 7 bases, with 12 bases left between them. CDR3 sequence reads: CASSYRGNEQFF. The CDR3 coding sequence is TGTGCTAGTAGTTATCGCGGAAATGAGCAGTTCTTC.

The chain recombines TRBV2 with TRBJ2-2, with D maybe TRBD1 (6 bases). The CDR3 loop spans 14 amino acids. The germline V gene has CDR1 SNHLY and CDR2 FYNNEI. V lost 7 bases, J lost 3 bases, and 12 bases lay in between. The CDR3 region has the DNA TGTGCCAGCAAACGGACAGAACACACCGGGGAGCTGTTTTTT. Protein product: CASKRTEHTGELFF.

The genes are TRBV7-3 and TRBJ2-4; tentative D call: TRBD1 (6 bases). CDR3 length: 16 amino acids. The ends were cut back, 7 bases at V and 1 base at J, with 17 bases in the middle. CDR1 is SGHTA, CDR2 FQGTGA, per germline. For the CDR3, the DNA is TGTGCCAGCACCAAAAACCGGACAGCGGCCAAAAACATTCAGTACTTC. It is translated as CASTKNRTAAKNIQYF. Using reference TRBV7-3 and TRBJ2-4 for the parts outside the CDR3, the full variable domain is GAGVSQTPSNKVTEKGKYVELRCDPISGHTALYWYRQSLGQGPEFLIYFQGTGAADDSGLPNDRFFAVRPEGSVSTLKIQRTERGDSAVYLCASTKNRTAAKNIQYFGAGTRLSVL.

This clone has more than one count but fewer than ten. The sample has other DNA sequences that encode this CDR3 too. The CDR3 sequence is CASSLGGGETQYF. In nucleotides, the CDR3 is TGCGCCAGCAGCTTGGGCGGGGGAGAGACCCAGTACTTC. This chain connects TRBV5-1 to TRBJ2-5; 7 positions match TRBD2. The trim removed 0 bases at V and 4 bases at J, leaving 0 bases unmatched. The CDR3 spans 13 residues. Germline CDR1 and CDR2: SGHRS and YFSETQ.

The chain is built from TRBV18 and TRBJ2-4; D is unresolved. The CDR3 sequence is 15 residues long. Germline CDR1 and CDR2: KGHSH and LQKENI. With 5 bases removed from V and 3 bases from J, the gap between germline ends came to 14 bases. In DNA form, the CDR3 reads TGTGCCAGCTCAGCCTTGCCGGGCCACAAAAACATTCAGTACTTC. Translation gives CASSALPGHKNIQYF.

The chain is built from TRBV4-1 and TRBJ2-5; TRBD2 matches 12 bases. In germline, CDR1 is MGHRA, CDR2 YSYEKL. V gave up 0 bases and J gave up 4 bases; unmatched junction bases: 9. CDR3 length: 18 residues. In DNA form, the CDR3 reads TGCGCCAGCAGCCAAGATATCCCCTCTAGCGGGGGGGGAGAGACCCAGTACTTC. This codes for CASSQDIPSSGGGETQYF.

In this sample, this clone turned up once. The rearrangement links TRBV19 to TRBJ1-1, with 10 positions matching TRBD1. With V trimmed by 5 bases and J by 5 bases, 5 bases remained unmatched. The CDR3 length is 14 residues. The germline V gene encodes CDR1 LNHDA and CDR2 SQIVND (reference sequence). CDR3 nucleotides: TGTGCCAGTAGTTGGGGACAGGGGCTTACTGAAGCTTTCTTT. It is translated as CASSWGQGLTEAFF.

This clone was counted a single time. The chain's CDR3 is CASSLDIQGSGANSPLHF. The CDR3 DNA reads as TGCGCCAGCAGCTTGGACATACAGGGGTCGGGGGCTAATTCACCCCTCCACTTT. The chain is built from TRBV5-1 and TRBJ1-6; 7 bases match TRBD1. This CDR3 comprises 18 residues. Germline CDR1 is SGHRS and CDR2 is YFSETQ. V lost 0 bases and J lost 6; bases outside the gene matches: 12.

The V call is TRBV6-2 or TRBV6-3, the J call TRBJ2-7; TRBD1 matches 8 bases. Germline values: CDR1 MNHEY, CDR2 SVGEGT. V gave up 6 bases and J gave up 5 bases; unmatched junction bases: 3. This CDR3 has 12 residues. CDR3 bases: TGTGCCAGCAGCCAGGACAGGGACGAGCAGTACGTC. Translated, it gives CASSQDRDEQYV.

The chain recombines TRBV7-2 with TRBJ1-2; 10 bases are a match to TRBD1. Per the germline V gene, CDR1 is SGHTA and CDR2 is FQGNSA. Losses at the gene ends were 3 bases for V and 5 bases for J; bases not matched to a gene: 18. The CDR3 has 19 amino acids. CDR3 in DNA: TGTGCCAGCAGCTTGCCCGGGACAGGGGCCATCCAAGGGGGGTATGGCTACACCTTC. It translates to CASSLPGTGAIQGGYGYTF.

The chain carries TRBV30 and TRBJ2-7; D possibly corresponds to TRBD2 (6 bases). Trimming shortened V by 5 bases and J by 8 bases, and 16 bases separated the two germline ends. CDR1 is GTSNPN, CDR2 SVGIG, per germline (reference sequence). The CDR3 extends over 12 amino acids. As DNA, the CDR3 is TGTGCCTGGGGGACTCCGGGGTCAAAGCAGTACTTC. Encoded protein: CAWGTPGSKQYF. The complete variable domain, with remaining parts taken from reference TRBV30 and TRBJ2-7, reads SQTIHQWPATLVQPVGSPLSLECTVEGTSNPNLYWYRQAAGRGLQLLFYSVGIGQISSEVPQNLSASRPQDRQFILSSKKLLLSDSGFYLCAWGTPGSKQYFGPGTRLTVT.

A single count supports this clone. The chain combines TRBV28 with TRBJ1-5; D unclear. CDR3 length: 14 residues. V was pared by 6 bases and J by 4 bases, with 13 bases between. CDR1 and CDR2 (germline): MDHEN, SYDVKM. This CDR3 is CASSNHEANQPQHF. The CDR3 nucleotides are TGTGCCAGCAGCAACCACGAGGCAAATCAGCCCCAGCATTTT.

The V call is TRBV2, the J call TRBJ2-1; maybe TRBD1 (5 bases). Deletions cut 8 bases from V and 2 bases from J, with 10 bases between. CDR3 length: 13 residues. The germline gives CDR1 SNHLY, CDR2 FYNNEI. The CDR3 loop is CASSTEAYNEQFF. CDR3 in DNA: TGTGCCAGCTCGACAGAGGCCTACAATGAGCAGTTCTTC.

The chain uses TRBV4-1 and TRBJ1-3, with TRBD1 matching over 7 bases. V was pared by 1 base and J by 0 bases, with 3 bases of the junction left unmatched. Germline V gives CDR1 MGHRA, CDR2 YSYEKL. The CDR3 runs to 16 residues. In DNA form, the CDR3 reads TGCGCCAGCAGCCAAGTGACAGGGAGCTCTGGAAACACCATATATTTT. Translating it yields CASSQVTGSSGNTIYF.

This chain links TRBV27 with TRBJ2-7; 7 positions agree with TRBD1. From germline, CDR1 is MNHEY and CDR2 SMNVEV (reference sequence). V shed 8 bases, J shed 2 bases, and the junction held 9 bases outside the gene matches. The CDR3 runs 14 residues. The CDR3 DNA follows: TGTGCCAGCGGGACAGATATAAAAACCTACGAGCAGTACTTC. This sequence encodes CASGTDIKTYEQYF.

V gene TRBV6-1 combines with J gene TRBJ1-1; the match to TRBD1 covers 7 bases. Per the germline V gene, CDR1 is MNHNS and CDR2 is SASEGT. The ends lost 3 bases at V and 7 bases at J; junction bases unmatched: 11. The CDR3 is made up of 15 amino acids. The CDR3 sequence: CASSEGTASVSEAFF. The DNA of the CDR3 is TGTGCCAGCAGTGAGGGGACAGCGAGCGTGAGTGAAGCTTTCTTT.

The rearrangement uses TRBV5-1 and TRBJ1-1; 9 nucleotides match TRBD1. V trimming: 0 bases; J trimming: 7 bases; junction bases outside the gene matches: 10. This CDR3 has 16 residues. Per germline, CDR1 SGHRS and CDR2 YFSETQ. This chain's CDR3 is CASSLGTGVGLNEAFF. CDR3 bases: TGCGCCAGCAGCTTGGGGACAGGGGTAGGGTTGAATGAAGCTTTCTTT.

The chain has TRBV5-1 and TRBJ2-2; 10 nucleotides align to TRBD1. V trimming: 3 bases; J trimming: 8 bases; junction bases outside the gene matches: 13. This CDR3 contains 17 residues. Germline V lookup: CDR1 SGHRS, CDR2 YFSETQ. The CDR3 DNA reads TGCGCCAGCAGCTCCGGGACAGGGGTCCCTTACGGAGGGGAGCTGTTTTTT. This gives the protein CASSSGTGVPYGGELFF.

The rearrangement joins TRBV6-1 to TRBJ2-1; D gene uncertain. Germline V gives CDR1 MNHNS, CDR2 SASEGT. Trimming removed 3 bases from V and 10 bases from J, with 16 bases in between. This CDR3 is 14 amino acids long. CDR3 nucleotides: TGTGCCAGCAGTGAGGCCTCTTTAGTACGCGAGCAGTTCTTC. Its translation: CASSEASLVREQFF.

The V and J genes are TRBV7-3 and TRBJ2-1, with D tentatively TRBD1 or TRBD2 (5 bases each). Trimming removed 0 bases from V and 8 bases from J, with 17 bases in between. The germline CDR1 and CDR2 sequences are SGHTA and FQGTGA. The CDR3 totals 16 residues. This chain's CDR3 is CASSLTGTGLRHEQFF. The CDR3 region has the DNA TGTGCCAGCAGCTTAACCGGGACGGGCCTTAGGCATGAGCAGTTCTTC.

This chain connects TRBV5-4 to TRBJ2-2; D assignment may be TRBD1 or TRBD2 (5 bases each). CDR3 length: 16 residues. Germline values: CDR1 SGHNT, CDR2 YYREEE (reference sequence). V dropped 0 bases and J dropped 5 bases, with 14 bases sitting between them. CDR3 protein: CASSLGRGVRTGELFF. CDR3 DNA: TGTGCCAGCAGCTTGGGTCGAGGGGTAAGGACCGGGGAGCTGTTTTTT.

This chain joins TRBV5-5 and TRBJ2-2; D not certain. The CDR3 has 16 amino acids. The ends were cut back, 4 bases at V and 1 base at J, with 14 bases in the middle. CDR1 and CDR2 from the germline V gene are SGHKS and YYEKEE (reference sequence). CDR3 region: CASSPIPGVNTGELFF. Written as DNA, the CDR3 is TGTGCCAGCAGCCCCATCCCCGGAGTGAACACCGGGGAGCTGTTTTTT.

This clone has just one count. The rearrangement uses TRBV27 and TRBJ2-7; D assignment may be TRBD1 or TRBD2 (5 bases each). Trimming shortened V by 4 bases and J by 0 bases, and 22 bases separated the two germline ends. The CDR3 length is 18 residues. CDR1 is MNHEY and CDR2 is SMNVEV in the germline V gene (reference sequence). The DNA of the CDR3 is TGTGCCAGCAGTTCCTCCGGGACCTTTTTGGGGAGCTCCTACGAGCAGTACTTC. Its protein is CASSSSGTFLGSSYEQYF.

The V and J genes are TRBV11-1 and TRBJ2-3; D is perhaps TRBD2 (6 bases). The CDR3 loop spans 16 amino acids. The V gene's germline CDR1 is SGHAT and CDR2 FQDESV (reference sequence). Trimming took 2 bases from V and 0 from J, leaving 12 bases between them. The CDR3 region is CASSLWGTLSTDTQYF. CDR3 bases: TGTGCCAGCAGCTTATGGGGGACTCTAAGCACAGATACGCAGTATTTT.